Listed below are T cell receptor beta chains from one sample, sequenced in a study of blood T cell repertoires in COVID-19. Method: immunoSEQ multiplex PCR; TCRdb's copy keeps in-frame clones and lacks some. The sample has approximately 300,000 clones, about 82% seen once; the top ten hold around 1.5%. The specimen sequenced was peripheral blood. These receptors were obtained from a woman aged 45 to 65 with acute or convalescent COVID-19. Both conserved end residues are part of each CDR3. Each record gives: J gene, D gene, V gene, clone size, CDR3 DNA, CDR3 protein. A D gene is named only where the DNA matches it firmly. Clone size is not always given. Where it is, it says once, few, many or a class for expanded clones.

J: TRBJ2-3; D: TRBD2; V: TRBV3-1/TRBV3-2; size: -; DNA: TGTGCCAGCAGCCAAGAGGCACGGCTTCTAGCGGGAAGGGCCGCGGCAGATACGCAGTATTTT; CDR3: CASSQEARLLAGRAAADTQYF
J: TRBJ2-1; D: TRBD1; V: TRBV11-3; size: -; DNA: TGTGCCAGCAGCCAGGGACAGGGGGAAAGCAATGAGCAGTTCTTC; CDR3: CASSQGQGESNEQFF
J: TRBJ2-2; D: TRBD1; V: TRBV27; size: -; DNA: TGTGCCAGCACCGACAGGGTTTGGACCGCCGGGGAGCTGTTTTTT; CDR3: CASTDRVWTAGELFF
J: TRBJ1-6; D: -; V: TRBV9; size: -; DNA: TGTGCCAGCAGCCCCCATTCGCAGGCTGCAAATTCACCCCTCCACTTT; CDR3: CASSPHSQAANSPLHF
J: TRBJ2-3; D: TRBD2; V: TRBV23-1; size: -; DNA: TGCGCCAGCAGTCACCCCCGACGGGAGGTTGACACAGATACGCAGTATTTT; CDR3: CASSHPRREVDTDTQYF
J: TRBJ2-3; D: TRBD2; V: TRBV6-6; size: -; DNA: TGTGCCAGCAGTTACTCGCGGGGGTCAGATACGCAGTATTTT; CDR3: CASSYSRGSDTQYF
J: TRBJ2-7; D: TRBD2; V: TRBV30; size: -; DNA: TGTGCCTGGAGAACTAGCGGGAGAATTGGGGAGCAGTACTTC; CDR3: CAWRTSGRIGEQYF
J: TRBJ2-5; D: -; V: TRBV4-1; size: -; DNA: TGCGCCAGCAGCCACGACTTAGGGCTAGGGAGGACCCAGTACTTC; CDR3: CASSHDLGLGRTQYF
J: TRBJ2-5; D: TRBD1; V: TRBV5-1; size: -; DNA: TGCGCCAGCAGCGAGGGACAGGGAGTCCAAGAGACCCAGTACTTC; CDR3: CASSEGQGVQETQYF
J: TRBJ1-3; D: -; V: TRBV28; size: -; DNA: TGTGCCAGCAGGACAGGTTCTAGGGCTGGAAACACCATATATTTT; CDR3: CASRTGSRAGNTIYF
J: TRBJ1-1; D: -; V: TRBV7-3; size: -; DNA: TGTGCCAGCAGCCCGCTGACAGGCGGTGGAATCACTGAAGCTTTCTTT; CDR3: CASSPLTGGGITEAFF
J: TRBJ2-1; D: -; V: TRBV4-1; size: -; DNA: TGCGCCAGCAGCCAAGGGGGCAAGGCCCATGAGCAGTTCTTC; CDR3: CASSQGGKAHEQFF
J: TRBJ2-1; D: -; V: TRBV4-3; size: -; DNA: TGCGCCAGCAGCCAAGATCGCCAGCGTAACAACAATGAGCAGTTCTTC; CDR3: CASSQDRQRNNNEQFF
J: TRBJ2-3; D: TRBD2; V: TRBV19; size: -; DNA: TGTGCCAGTAGTATCCTTCTAGCGGGAGGGCCTTCAGATACGCAGTATTTT; CDR3: CASSILLAGGPSDTQYF
J: TRBJ2-5; D: TRBD2; V: TRBV2; size: -; DNA: TGTGCCAGCAGTGCGGGAGGGGGACAAGAGACCCAGTACTTC; CDR3: CASSAGGGQETQYF
J: TRBJ1-5; D: TRBD1; V: TRBV30; size: -; DNA: TGTGCCTGGAGTGTAGGGGACAGGGTGCGTCATTTT; CDR3: CAWSVGDRVRHF
J: TRBJ1-3; D: TRBD1; V: TRBV28; size: -; DNA: TGTGCCAGCAGTGCGGACAGGGGGCTTGGAAACACCATATATTTT; CDR3: CASSADRGLGNTIYF
J: TRBJ2-1; D: -; V: TRBV28; size: -; DNA: TGTGCCAGCAGTTTTGAAGCGCGGAGACTCGCCTACAATGAGCAGTTCTTC; CDR3: CASSFEARRLAYNEQFF
J: TRBJ2-4; D: -; V: TRBV4-1; size: -; DNA: TGCGCCAGCAGCCAAGTAGGCCAGGGAGGCATTCAGTACTTC; CDR3: CASSQVGQGGIQYF
J: TRBJ1-1; D: TRBD1; V: TRBV5-1; size: once; DNA: TGCGCCAGCAGCCCCGGACAGGGGGCGACGATTGGTGAAGCTTTCTTT; CDR3: CASSPGQGATIGEAFF
J: TRBJ1-1; D: -; V: TRBV28; size: -; DNA: TGTGCCAGCAGTTTCGGGTACATGAACACTGAAGCTTTCTTT; CDR3: CASSFGYMNTEAFF
J: TRBJ1-1; D: -; V: TRBV5-1; size: once; DNA: TGCGCCAGCAGCTTGGCGCGGGAAATGAACACTGAAGCTTTCTTT; CDR3: CASSLAREMNTEAFF
J: TRBJ1-1; D: TRBD1; V: TRBV2; size: -; DNA: TGTGCCAGCAGTGCAAGGGACAGGGAGGACACTGAAGCTTTCTTT; CDR3: CASSARDREDTEAFF
J: TRBJ2-5; D: TRBD2; V: TRBV19; size: -; DNA: TGTGCCAGTAGTAGGCAGTCTAGCGGGAGTGGGGAGACCCAGTACTTC; CDR3: CASSRQSSGSGETQYF
J: TRBJ1-2; D: TRBD1; V: TRBV19; size: -; DNA: TGTGCCAGTAGTGTCGGGACAGACCTCTATGGCTACACCTTC; CDR3: CASSVGTDLYGYTF
J: TRBJ1-2; D: -; V: TRBV6-5; size: -; DNA: TGTGCCAGCAGTTACCCGGGGTATGGCTACACCTTC; CDR3: CASSYPGYGYTF
J: TRBJ2-4; D: -; V: TRBV15; size: -; DNA: TGTGCCACCAGCGCGGACCAGGGGAACATTCAGTACTTC; CDR3: CATSADQGNIQYF
J: TRBJ2-5; D: TRBD2; V: TRBV7-2; size: -; DNA: TGTGCCAGCAGCTTGTGGGGAGGGGAGACCCAGTACTTC; CDR3: CASSLWGGETQYF
J: TRBJ2-2; D: -; V: TRBV19; size: few; DNA: TGTGCCAGTAGTATCGCGGGGACCGGGGAGCTGTTTTTT; CDR3: CASSIAGTGELFF
J: TRBJ2-5; D: TRBD1; V: TRBV24-1; size: few; DNA: TGTGCCACCAGTGATCCGGGACAGGGGCGGGAGACCCAGTACTTC; CDR3: CATSDPGQGRETQYF
J: TRBJ2-1; D: -; V: TRBV27; size: -; DNA: TGTGCCAGCAAGGGCGAGGGGGGGTTTTCTGAGCAGTTCTTC; CDR3: CASKGEGGFSEQFF
J: TRBJ2-7; D: -; V: TRBV4-2; size: -; DNA: TGTGCCAGCAGCCAAGCGGGGAACTACGAGCAGTACTTC; CDR3: CASSQAGNYEQYF
J: TRBJ1-1; D: -; V: TRBV10-3; size: few; DNA: TGTGCCATCAGTTCTCAGACAGACAACACTGAAGCTTTCTTT; CDR3: CAISSQTDNTEAFF
J: TRBJ1-2; D: TRBD1; V: TRBV20-1; size: once; DNA: TGCAGTGCTAGTGACTCCGGGACAGGCTTTCTCCCCTATGGCTACACCTTC; CDR3: CSASDSGTGFLPYGYTF
J: TRBJ2-6; D: -; V: TRBV19; size: -; DNA: TGTGCCAGTAGTACCCTTTTGCAGGGAAACTCTGGGGCCAACGTCCTGACTTTC; CDR3: CASSTLLQGNSGANVLTF
J: TRBJ2-1; D: -; V: TRBV9; size: once; DNA: TGTGCCAGCAGCCTCCAGGGGATCAATGAGCAGTTCTTC; CDR3: CASSLQGINEQFF
J: TRBJ2-1; D: TRBD1; V: TRBV11-3; size: -; DNA: TGTGCCAGCAGCCCTGGGGACAGTGAGCAGTTCTTC; CDR3: CASSPGDSEQFF
J: TRBJ1-2; D: -; V: TRBV24-1; size: -; DNA: TGTGCCACCAGTGGTATCTCCGGGACATATGGCTACACCTTC; CDR3: CATSGISGTYGYTF
J: TRBJ1-2; D: -; V: TRBV28; size: -; DNA: TGTGCCAGCAGTTCCCAGGGGAGGGACTATGGCTACACCTTC; CDR3: CASSSQGRDYGYTF